Sequencing of this T cell receptor beta chain was carried out in a study of siplizumab effects on memory and regulatory T cells. Study findings and constraints: Mappable CD4+ clones that were alloreactive averaged around 70% Treg-derived with siplizumab versus 26.9% in controls. An assignable phenotype, naive or memory, was missing from roughly 83-96% of proliferating CD4+ or CD8+ clones. Poor capture below about 10^-5 frequency left most alloreactive clones unmapped to unstimulated subsets. Major contributors to the alloresponse seemed to be naive T cells, which also appeared more diverse than memory cells.

Sequencing was performed with immunoSEQ multiplex PCR; in TCRdb, only in-frame clones are kept and a portion is missing. The sample lists 97,000 or so clones; about 94% were seen once. There are 13 residues in the CDR3. Germline-derived CDR1 and CDR2 are MGHRA and YSYEKL. V was pared by 1 base and J by 7 bases, with 10 bases between. This clone was seen only a few times. Its cognate antigen is unknown. The rearrangement uses TRBV4-1 and TRBJ1-2; D is ambiguous. Sequencing was done on a sample of CD4+ T cells sorted from blood. This sequence was found in a human donor in good health. CDR3 region: CASSQVSSGGYTF. The CDR3 DNA reads as TGCGCCAGCAGCCAAGTCAGCTCGGGTGGCTACACCTTC.